The clone carrying this T cell receptor beta chain has a count of ten or more. Samples came from axillary lymph nodes draining the breast cancer. These data belong to a study of breast tumors, draining lymph nodes, adjacent tissues. TCRdb re-called the multiplex PCR reads through MiXCR, storing one row per CDR3 protein. The sample gives some 120,000 distinct CDR3 sequences, less than 20% of which show up once; less than 4.5% is in the top ten. Germline values: CDR1 WSHSY, CDR2 SAAADI. The CDR3 spans 12 residues. V lost 7 bases and J lost 4, with 10 bases in between. The receptor was isolated from a female donor with breast cancer. Some clones in this sample may be carry-over from other donors' samples. The chain joins TRBV10-2 to TRBJ1-2, with D maybe TRBD1 (5 bases). The sequenced sample was axillary lymph node tissue. The CDR3 protein is CASTGDLYGYTF. CDR3 nucleotide sequence: TGCGCCAGCACCGGGGACCTCTATGGCTACACCTTC.